The 24 T cell receptor beta chains in this list originate from one sample, sequenced in a study of control samples from healthy donors and cancer patients. Using immunoSEQ multiplex PCR, the repertoire was profiled, and TCRdb retains in-frame clones only, with some absent. The table includes about 63,000 clones, approximately 87% detected once. Source material: PBMCs. All receptors come from a woman aged 55-69 years with lung cancer.

The rearrangement uses TRBV6-5 and TRBJ2-7; D may match TRBD1 or TRBD2 (5 bases each). Germline assignment: CDR1 MNHEY and CDR2 SVGAGI. V lost 2 bases to trimming and J lost 2 bases, with 13 bases between them. The CDR3 is 15 residues long. CDR3 DNA sequence: TGTGCCAGCAGTTACAGGGACGGTCGGACCTACGAGCAGTACTTC. Its translation: CASSYRDGRTYEQYF.

The chain couples TRBV9 to TRBJ2-5; D is unclear. V lost 3 bases to trimming and J lost 1 base, with 4 bases between them. The CDR3 is made up of 12 amino acids. The V gene's germline CDR1 is SGDLS and CDR2 YYNGEE. This CDR3 is CASSASQETQYF. The CDR3 region has the DNA TGTGCCAGCAGCGCCAGCCAAGAGACCCAGTACTTC.

This chain connects TRBV30 to TRBJ1-1, with 8 bases that match TRBD1. CDR3 length: 13 residues. Germline CDR1 is GTSNPN and CDR2 is SVGIG (reference sequence). J lost 4 bases, V lost 3 bases, and 4 bases had no gene match. In DNA form, the CDR3 reads TGTGCCTGGAGAGCAACAGGGGGCACTGAAGCTTTCTTT. It translates to CAWRATGGTEAFF.

The CDR3 spells CASSQGEGFRADGYTF. The DNA of the CDR3 is TGCGCCAGCAGCCAAGGGGAGGGTTTCCGCGCCGATGGCTACACCTTC. The chain uses TRBV4-1 and TRBJ1-2; D gene ambiguous. Germline loops: CDR1 MGHRA, CDR2 YSYEKL. CDR3 length: 16 amino acids. V lost 1 base and J 6 bases, leaving 18 bases between the germline ends.

Ten or more counts support this clone. The chain couples TRBV3-1 (or the pseudogene TRBV3-2) to TRBJ1-1; no reliable D call. Germline loops: CDR1 LGHDT, CDR2 YNNKEL (reference sequence). This CDR3 is built from 15 residues. V lost 0 bases and J 1 base, leaving 9 bases between the germline ends. The CDR3 nucleotides are TGTGCCAGCAGCCAAGAAGTTAACGGGAACACTGAAGCTTTCTTT. This encodes CASSQEVNGNTEAFF.

The CDR3 bases are TGTGCCAGCAGTTACCAAGGGGCTGGAAACACCATATATTTT. This sequence encodes CASSYQGAGNTIYF. V is TRBV6-5 and J is TRBJ1-3; D perhaps matches TRBD1 (5 bases). This CDR3 has 14 amino acids. Germline V gene lookup returns CDR1 MNHEY and CDR2 SVGAGI. Trimming took off 2 bases at V and 2 bases at J, with 7 bases between the two ends.

This chain connects TRBV2 to TRBJ1-5, with TRBD1 identical over 7 bases. With 8 bases clipped from V and 3 bases from J, the junction kept 4 bases outside the gene matches. Germline V lookup: CDR1 SNHLY, CDR2 FYNNEI. The CDR3 contains 13 residues. This chain's CDR3 is CASAGQANQPQHF. Here the CDR3 DNA reads TGTGCCAGCGCTGGACAGGCCAATCAGCCCCAGCATTTT.

The CDR3 region has the DNA TGTGCCAGCAGTTTAGTAGGCCTTTATAGCAATCAGCCCCAGCATTTT. Translated, it gives CASSLVGLYSNQPQHF. The chain links TRBV28 to TRBJ1-5; D remains unclear. Germline V CDR1 and CDR2: MDHEN, SYDVKM. The ends were cut back, 2 bases at V and 0 bases at J, with 11 bases in the middle. The CDR3 covers 16 residues. Complete variable domain (other parts from reference TRBV28 and TRBJ1-5): DVKVTQSSRYLVKRTGEKVFLECVQDMDHENMFWYRQDPGLGLRLIYFSYDVKMKEKGDIPEGYSVSREKKERFSLILESASTNQTSMYLCASSLVGLYSNQPQHFGDGTRLSIL.

This chain connects TRBV5-1 to TRBJ2-5; a possible D gene is TRBD1 (5 bases). The germline V and J ends were trimmed by 4 bases and 1 base, with 11 bases remaining between them. The CDR3 is 14 residues long. CDR1 and CDR2 from the germline V gene are SGHRS and YFSETQ. The CDR3 spells CASSHGAIQETQYF. Here the CDR3 DNA reads TGCGCCAGCAGCCATGGGGCGATCCAAGAGACCCAGTACTTC.

This chain uses TRBV19 with TRBJ2-5; a weak D match, TRBD1 (5 bases). The germline CDR1 and CDR2 sequences are LNHDA and SQIVND (reference sequence). There are 17 residues in the CDR3. The germline V and J ends were trimmed by 3 bases and 1 base, with 18 bases remaining between them. The CDR3 protein is CASSMIQVAPFQETQYF. CDR3 in DNA: TGTGCCAGTAGTATGATACAGGTTGCACCTTTCCAAGAGACCCAGTACTTC. Full variable domain (remainder filled in from reference TRBV19 and TRBJ2-5): DGGITQSPKYLFRKEGQNVTLSCEQNLNHDAMYWYRQDPGQGLRLIYYSQIVNDFQKGDIAEGYSVSREKKESFPLTVTSAQKNPTAFYLCASSMIQVAPFQETQYFGPGTRLLVL.

This clone occurred once. The V gene is TRBV10-3, the J gene TRBJ2-1, with D unresolved. CDR3 length: 11 residues. CDR1 and CDR2 (germline): ENHRY, SYGVKD. Trimming left V 4 bases short and J 8 bases short, with 6 bases between. The CDR3 DNA follows: TGTGCCATCAGTGCGGTCGATGAGCAGTTCTTC. Translation: CAISAVDEQFF.

This rearrangement joins TRBV2 to TRBJ2-7; D gene uncertain. CDR3 length: 11 residues. Germline V gene data show CDR1 as SNHLY and CDR2 as FYNNEI. The V end lost 5 bases, the J end lost 7 bases, and 9 bases lay between the germline ends. The CDR3 loop reads CASSLIWEQYF. DNA of the CDR3: TGTGCCAGCAGTCTGATTTGGGAGCAGTACTTC.

This sequence joins TRBV10-1 and TRBJ1-4; no reliable D call. CDR3 length equals 15 residues. Trimming removed 0 bases from V and 5 bases from J, with 10 bases in between. The germline gives CDR1 WNHNN, CDR2 SYGVQD (reference sequence). The chain's CDR3 is CASSESKAGNEKLFF. CDR3 in DNA: TGCGCCAGCAGTGAGTCGAAGGCGGGCAATGAAAAACTGTTTTTT.

This clone appeared a few times. The chain employs TRBV28 and TRBJ2-4; TRBD2 agrees at 8 bases. Germline V lookup: CDR1 MDHEN, CDR2 SYDVKM. With 3 bases clipped from V and 3 bases from J, the junction kept 10 bases outside the gene matches. The CDR3 sequence is 17 residues long. This chain's CDR3 is CASSFFREGGVKNIQYF. In DNA form, the CDR3 reads TGTGCCAGCAGTTTTTTTCGGGAGGGCGGGGTCAAAAACATTCAGTACTTC.

The V call is TRBV5-5, the J call TRBJ1-5, with 7 bases that match TRBD1. Germline V gene data show CDR1 as SGHKS and CDR2 as YYEKEE (reference sequence). There are 15 residues in the CDR3. Trimming at V came to 4 bases and at J to 2 bases, leaving 6 bases not matched to a gene. CDR3: CASSDTGARNQPQHF. CDR3 nucleotides: TGTGCCAGCAGCGATACAGGGGCCCGCAATCAGCCCCAGCATTTT.

The chain uses TRBV7-9 and TRBJ2-3; tentatively, D is TRBD1 or TRBD2 (5 bases each). This CDR3 contains 17 residues. Germline V CDR1 and CDR2: SEHNR, FQNEAQ (reference sequence). V lost 3 bases and J lost 2, with 18 bases in between. The CDR3 protein is CASSFGLGEGNTDTQYF. For the CDR3, the DNA is TGTGCCAGCAGCTTTGGACTTGGAGAGGGGAACACAGATACGCAGTATTTT.

This clone was picked up one time. This rearrangement joins TRBV25-1 to TRBJ1-1; D ambiguous. The CDR3 contains 11 residues. The germline gives CDR1 MGHDK, CDR2 SYGVNS. The V end was cut by 3 bases, the J end by 1 base, with 0 bases between. In DNA form, the CDR3 reads TGTGCCAGCAGTGAGAACACTGAAGCTTTCTTT. Protein: CASSENTEAFF.

The V call is TRBV10-2, the J call TRBJ1-1, with unresolved D. CDR3 length: 14 amino acids. CDR1 and CDR2 (germline): WSHSY, SAAADI. The V end was cut by 10 bases, the J end by 3 bases, with 18 bases between. The CDR3 DNA reads TGCGCCACCACATACCGGGAAAGGGACACTGAAGCTTTCTTT. This encodes CATTYRERDTEAFF.

The V call is TRBV3-1 (or the pseudogene TRBV3-2), the J call TRBJ1-6; D is uncertain. CDR1 is LGHDT and CDR2 is YNNKEL in the germline V gene (reference sequence). This CDR3 spans 14 amino acids. V was trimmed by 3 bases and J by 3 bases, leaving 6 bases between them. CDR3 region: CASSHIGYNSPLHF. The CDR3 DNA reads TGTGCCAGCAGCCATATAGGCTATAATTCACCCCTCCACTTT.

This chain links TRBV18 with TRBJ2-7, with 9 bases aligning to TRBD2. The CDR3 consists of 15 residues. CDR1 is KGHSH, CDR2 LQKENI, per germline. The V and J ends lost 0 bases and 0 bases, in that order; junction bases with no gene match: 0. In DNA, the CDR3 is TGTGCCAGCTCACCACCAGCGGGGGGCTCCTACGAGCAGTACTTC. Encoded protein: CASSPPAGGSYEQYF. The variable domain in full, with the rest retrieved from reference TRBV18 and TRBJ2-7, is NAGVMQNPRHLVRRRGQEARLRCSPMKGHSHVYWYRQLPEEGLKFMVYLQKENIIDESGMPKERFSAEFPKEGPSILRIQQVVRGDSAAYFCASSPPAGGSYEQYFGPGTRLTVT.

The V and J genes are TRBV9 and TRBJ1-2, with a weak D call TRBD1 (5 bases). The length of the CDR3 is 14 residues. Germline-derived CDR1 and CDR2 are SGDLS and YYNGEE. V lost 3 bases, J lost 3 bases, and 12 bases lay in between. CDR3 nucleotides: TGTGCCAGCAGCGACGCAGGGATATACTATGGCTACACCTTC. Encoded protein: CASSDAGIYYGYTF.

V is TRBV6-1 and J is TRBJ1-2; a weak D match, TRBD1 (5 bases). The V gene lost 2 bases and the J gene lost 9 bases, with 16 bases spanning the gap. CDR3 size: 14 residues. Germline CDR1 MNHNS, CDR2 SASEGT. Written as DNA, the CDR3 is TGTGCCAGCAGTGAAAATGATGTGGGGGGGAGCTACACCTTC. Its protein product is CASSENDVGGSYTF.

CDR3 amino acids: CASSPGQPNEKLFF. As DNA, the CDR3 is TGCGCCAGCAGCCCGGGACAGCCTAATGAAAAACTGTTTTTT. The chain combines TRBV5-1 with TRBJ1-4; TRBD1 matches 7 bases. Germline V gene data show CDR1 as SGHRS and CDR2 as YFSETQ. J was trimmed by 3 bases and V by 4 bases; bases with no gene match: 3. This CDR3 is built from 14 residues.

J is TRBJ2-7 and V is TRBV5-1; 7 positions match TRBD1. Germline V CDR1 and CDR2: SGHRS, YFSETQ. The length of the CDR3 is 13 residues. Trimming cost V 5 bases and J 2 bases; bases outside gene matches: 4. The CDR3 loop is CASRGQITYEQYF. The CDR3 DNA reads as TGCGCCAGCAGGGGACAGATAACCTACGAGCAGTACTTC.